This T cell receptor beta chain appears in the sequencing data of a study of T cell clusters in autoimmune cytopenias. Looking at the study overall: A median of roughly 52,000 TRB reads per sample yielded a median approximately 2,300 distinct clonotypes.

Tens of thousands of genome equivalents of blood DNA were amplified for TRB. There are 15 residues in the CDR3. Germline CDR1 reads MNHEY; CDR2 reads SMNVEV (reference sequence). TRB was amplified by touch-down multiplex PCR, primer pools A and B combined. TCRdb reprocessed the multiplex PCR reads and stores each CDR3 protein as one record, lacking DNA. The record lists 4,000 to 5,000 distinct CDR3 sequences, of which the ten most abundant hold approximately 50%. The same data also contributed to another study, on T cell repertoires in aging, cancer and after chemotherapy. From that report: In each cancer cohort, median generation probability increased across chemotherapy, suggesting thymic output rebounded.

The chain is built from TRBV27 and TRBJ1-1; with no DNA, the TCRdb D assignment of TRBD1 cannot be verified. The receptor's source is a human donor with chronic lymphocytic leukemia. The donor label of this sample is uncertain. The sequenced sample consisted of peripheral blood. The CDR3 loop is CASSLSRTGPTEAFF.